This T cell receptor beta chain came from a study of early T cells in non-severe SARS-CoV-2 infection. General study results and limits: Database matching using VDJdb favored anti-spike CD8 responses, with private and CD4 specificities left missing.

This clonotype has at least ten counts. The antigen is undetermined. In the library, individual cDNA molecules carried attached unique molecular identifiers. A single record per CDR3 protein comes from TCRdb applying MiXCR to the 5' RACE reads. The data show roughly 42,000 distinct CDR3 sequences, with 10% to 15% seen just once and more than 15% held by the top ten. Germline V gives CDR1 SGHRS, CDR2 YFSETQ. The CDR3 is 16 amino acids. Trimming removed 3 bases from V and 3 bases from J, with 18 bases in between. This chain links TRBV5-1 with TRBJ1-2; D ambiguous. This sequence was found in an adult who was a healthcare worker with PCR-confirmed SARS-CoV-2 infection or an uninfected control (not recorded which). Material: whole blood. The CDR3 nucleotides are TGCGCCAGCAGCTCCCGCTCGGACGGGCTTGACTATGGCTACACCTTC. Translation gives CASSSRSDGLDYGYTF.